This T cell receptor beta chain emerged from a study of response to subunit inactivated influenza vaccine. Overall study results and limits: Authors suggested seasonal influenza vaccinations each recruit few new T cells.

Only one count was recorded for this clonotype. The antigen is unknown. A single record per CDR3 protein comes from TCRdb applying MiXCR to the RT-PCR reads. The sample carries about 650,000 distinct CDR3 sequences, 15% to 19% recorded once. This CDR3 is 15 amino acids long. With 2 bases removed from V and 2 bases from J, the gap between germline ends came to 13 bases. The germline V gene encodes CDR1 SGHDN and CDR2 FVKESK. The source is a man aged 50 to 59 who received an inactivated influenza vaccine. V usage is TRBV14 and J usage is TRBJ2-7; D is uncertain. The specimen comprised PBMCs from blood, sampled roughly 12 days after vaccination. Here the CDR3 DNA reads TGTGCCAGCAGCCAATCCGGTGGCAGGACCTACGAGCAGTACTTC. Protein sequence: CASSQSGGRTYEQYF.